This is a list of T cell receptor beta chains from one sample in a study of response to subunit inactivated influenza vaccine. TCRdb re-called the RT-PCR reads through MiXCR, storing one row per CDR3 protein. This sample has approximately 490,000 distinct CDR3 sequences, with 6.5% to 8% found just once. The material was PBMCs from blood, obtained less than 30 months after vaccination. These receptors all come from a man between 50 and 69 years old who received an inactivated influenza vaccine. Each CDR3 is given with its conserved first and last residue. Fields, in order: CDR3 length, J gene, D gene, clone size, V gene, CDR3 DNA, CDR3 protein. The D gene is left open where the match is weak. Some rows have no size entry. The others give once, few or many, or a class for an expanded clone.

13 TRBJ2-7 . . TRBV7-9 TGTGCCAGCAGCTTAGGACAGGCGAGCGAGCAGTACTTC CASSLGQASEQYF
14 TRBJ2-3 TRBD2 . TRBV25-1 TGTGCCAGCAGTGAAGGGACTAGGGCCGATACGCAGTATTTT CASSEGTRADTQYF
15 TRBJ1-2 . . TRBV3-1 TGTGCCAGCAGCCAGGTCGACACTTCGGGCGATGGCTACACCTTC CASSQVDTSGDGYTF
18 TRBJ2-1 . many TRBV28 TGTGCCAGCAGTTTGGAAGGGTGGACCACGAGCTCCTACAATGAGCAGTTCTTC CASSLEGWTTSSYNEQFF
13 TRBJ1-5 . . TRBV7-8 TGTGCCAGCAGCTTAGCGAAGGATCAGCCCCAGCATTTT CASSLAKDQPQHF
14 TRBJ2-3 . . TRBV20-1 TGCAGTACCTCTAGCGTCCCTAGCACAGATACGCAGTATTTT CSTSSVPSTDTQYF
15 TRBJ2-7 TRBD1 few TRBV2 TGTGCCAGCAGTGATAGGCAGGGGGCAGCCTACGAGCAGTACTTC CASSDRQGAAYEQYF
14 TRBJ1-2 . . TRBV5-5 TGTGCCAGCAGTCCGGACAGCTTTAACTATGGCTACACCTTC CASSPDSFNYGYTF
13 TRBJ1-2 TRBD1 few TRBV11-2 TGTGCCAGCAGCTTAGACAGGGGGACTGGCTACACCTTC CASSLDRGTGYTF
11 TRBJ1-1 . few TRBV28 TGTGCCAGCAGTTTATATCGTGAAGCTTTCTTT CASSLYREAFF
17 TRBJ2-3 . . TRBV9 TGTGCCAGCAGCGTAGGGGCAGGGGCAGGAGCAGCAGATACGCAGTATTTT CASSVGAGAGAADTQYF
20 TRBJ2-3 TRBD2 few TRBV27 TGTGCCAGCAGTTTCCGCGCGACTAGCATAGTCTACACTAGCACAGATACGCAGTATTTT CASSFRATSIVYTSTDTQYF
13 TRBJ1-1 . few TRBV5-1 TGCGCCAGCAGTAACGGACAGAACACTGAAGCTTTCTTT CASSNGQNTEAFF
11 TRBJ2-5 . few TRBV20-1 TGCAGTGTGGGGAGGCATGAGACCCAGTACTTC CSVGRHETQYF
14 TRBJ2-3 . . TRBV7-2 TGTGCCAGCAGCGGCAGATTCAGCACAGATACGCAGTATTTT CASSGRFSTDTQYF
12 TRBJ2-7 . . TRBV6-1 TGTGCCAGCACCGGGACGGCTCGCGAGCAGTACTTC CASTGTAREQYF
13 TRBJ2-2 . few TRBV6-2/TRBV6-3 TGTGCCAGCAGTTACGATCCAGTCGGGGAGCTGTTTTTT CASSYDPVGELFF
14 TRBJ1-1 TRBD1 . TRBV10-3 TGTGCCATCAGTGAGGGACAGGAGAACACTGAAGCTTTCTTT CAISEGQENTEAFF
13 TRBJ1-2 . many TRBV12-3/TRBV12-4 TGTGCCAGCAGTTTCGGCGGCCCCTATGGCTACACCTTC CASSFGGPYGYTF
16 TRBJ2-4 . . TRBV11-2 TGTGCCAGCAGCTTAGAGAGAGGGGGTCGGGAAAACATTCAGTACTTC CASSLERGGRENIQYF
16 TRBJ2-1 TRBD1 . TRBV20-1 TGCAGTGCTAGACTCTTGCGCAGGGGGCAGGGTACTGAGCAGTTCTTC CSARLLRRGQGTEQFF
13 TRBJ1-5 TRBD1 . TRBV20-1 TGCAGTGCACCGGACAGGTTAAATCAGCCCCAGCATTTT CSAPDRLNQPQHF
16 TRBJ1-5 . few TRBV4-2 TGTGCCAGCAGCCAAGGTGATGGGGCCCTGGGTCAGCCCCAGCATTTT CASSQGDGALGQPQHF
13 TRBJ2-5 . few TRBV5-1 TGCGCCAGCAGCGAAACTAACCAAGAGACCCAGTACTTC CASSETNQETQYF
16 TRBJ1-4 TRBD1 . TRBV6-1 TGTGCCAGCAGCCGGGACAGGGGGTCTGGTAGGGAAAAACTGTTTTTT CASSRDRGSGREKLFF
14 TRBJ2-5 . few TRBV5-1 TGCGCCAGCAGCTTGGCCGGCAGACAAGAGACCCAGTACTTC CASSLAGRQETQYF
13 TRBJ1-2 . many TRBV12-3/TRBV12-4 TGTGCCAGCAGTTTTCAGGGCGGCCATGGCTACACCTTC CASSFQGGHGYTF
12 TRBJ2-1 . many TRBV28 TGTGCCAGCAGTCGGGACTCCAGAGAGCAGTTCTTC CASSRDSREQFF
13 TRBJ2-3 . many TRBV7-9 TGTGCCAGCAGCGCCCCACTAGCCGATACGCAGTATTTT CASSAPLADTQYF
16 TRBJ2-5 TRBD2 . TRBV7-2 TGTGCCAGCAGCCGAGGACTAGCGGGGGACCAAGAGACCCAGTACTTC CASSRGLAGDQETQYF
14 TRBJ2-5 TRBD2 few TRBV20-1 TGCAGTGCTAGATATGGGACTAGCAGGGAGACCCAGTACTTC CSARYGTSRETQYF
14 TRBJ2-2 . many TRBV29-1 TGCAGCGTGAGTCCCTCCTTGAACACCGGGGAGCTGTTTTTT CSVSPSLNTGELFF
13 TRBJ2-2 . few TRBV7-8 TGTGCCAGCAGAATAGAGGGGAGCCGGGAGCTGTTTTTT CASRIEGSRELFF
14 TRBJ2-7 . many TRBV20-1 TGCAGTGCTAGAGATCTTCAGGGGACGGGAGAGCAGTACTTC CSARDLQGTGEQYF
17 TRBJ2-7 . few TRBV28 TGTGCCAGCAGTTTTTCCGTGAGGAGAGATTACTCGGGCGAGCAGTACTTC CASSFSVRRDYSGEQYF
13 TRBJ2-7 TRBD1 few TRBV29-1 TGCAGCGTTAGCCTGACAGGGGGCTACGAGCAGTACTTC CSVSLTGGYEQYF
15 TRBJ1-3 TRBD1 . TRBV5-1 TGCGCCAGCAGCCCGGGACAGGGGGTAGCGGACACCATATATTTT CASSPGQGVADTIYF
15 TRBJ1-1 TRBD1 few TRBV5-1 TGCGCCAGCAGCATGGACAGGGTCATGAACACTGAAGCTTTCTTT CASSMDRVMNTEAFF
15 TRBJ1-1 TRBD1 many TRBV30 TGTGCCTGGACCCCTGGGGCAGGGGGTATGCCTGAAGCTTTCTTT CAWTPGAGGMPEAFF
13 TRBJ2-7 TRBD1 many TRBV7-2 TGTGCCAGCAGCTTAGCTACAGGGGACGAGCAGTACTTC CASSLATGDEQYF
13 TRBJ2-7 . . TRBV11-2 TGTGCCAGCAGCCTTTCCTCAATCTACGAGCAGTACTTC CASSLSSIYEQYF
16 TRBJ2-1 TRBD1 many TRBV7-3 TGTGCCAGCAGCTTAGCTAGGACAGGGGCCAACAATGAGCAGTTCTTC CASSLARTGANNEQFF
18 TRBJ2-5 TRBD2 . TRBV5-1 TGCGCCAGCAGCTTGAATCCCCGGACTAGCGGATACCAAGAGACCCAGTACTTC CASSLNPRTSGYQETQYF
16 TRBJ2-1 TRBD1 . TRBV4-1 TGCGCCAGCAGCCAAGATTTGGACAGGGGAGGCAATGAGCAGTTCTTC CASSQDLDRGGNEQFF
18 TRBJ2-3 TRBD2 few TRBV19 TGTGCCAGTAGTATAGAACCAGCGGGGCACCGAACCACAGATACGCAGTATTTT CASSIEPAGHRTTDTQYF
15 TRBJ2-3 TRBD2 many TRBV5-1 TGCGCCAGCAGCAGCGGGACTAGCGGCCAAGATACGCAGTATTTT CASSSGTSGQDTQYF
15 TRBJ1-4 TRBD1 many TRBV12-3/TRBV12-4 TGTGCCAGCAGTTCCCAGGGGGCCGCTAATGAAAAACTGTTTTTT CASSSQGAANEKLFF
14 TRBJ1-1 . many TRBV12-5 TGTGCTAGTGGTAAGGGGGGCAAGGACACTGAAGCTTTCTTT CASGKGGKDTEAFF
14 TRBJ1-1 TRBD1 . TRBV7-2 TGTGCCAGCAGCTCGGTCACAGGGGGGACTGAAGCTTTCTTT CASSSVTGGTEAFF
15 TRBJ2-7 . few TRBV10-3 TGTGCCATCAGTGGGAATAGCGGAGGAGCCTACGAGCAGTACTTC CAISGNSGGAYEQYF
16 TRBJ2-2 . . TRBV4-3 TGCGCCAGCAGCCAAGATTTGAGGGCGGGCACCGGGGAGCTGTTTTTT CASSQDLRAGTGELFF
12 TRBJ1-5 . many TRBV7-2 TGTGCCAGCAGCGTAGGCCTGGAGCCCCAGCATTTT CASSVGLEPQHF
14 TRBJ2-1 TRBD2 many TRBV3-1 TGTGCCAGCAGCCAGATAGCGGGGCGGGATGAGCAGTTCTTC CASSQIAGRDEQFF
16 TRBJ2-5 TRBD2 many TRBV7-6 TGTGCCAGCAGCTTAGTATCTAGCGGGTCGCAAGAGACCCAGTACTTC CASSLVSSGSQETQYF
15 TRBJ1-2 TRBD1 . TRBV10-3 TGTGCCATCGGCAATTCAGGACAGGGCATGTATGGCTACACCTTC CAIGNSGQGMYGYTF
15 TRBJ2-3 TRBD2 . TRBV2 TGTGCCAGCAGTGGGTCGGGGGGGCGGAGCGATACGCAGTATTTT CASSGSGGRSDTQYF
15 TRBJ2-1 TRBD2 . TRBV29-1 TGCAGCGGCCGATCGGGACTAGCGGGGGGGAATGAGCAGTTCTTC CSGRSGLAGGNEQFF